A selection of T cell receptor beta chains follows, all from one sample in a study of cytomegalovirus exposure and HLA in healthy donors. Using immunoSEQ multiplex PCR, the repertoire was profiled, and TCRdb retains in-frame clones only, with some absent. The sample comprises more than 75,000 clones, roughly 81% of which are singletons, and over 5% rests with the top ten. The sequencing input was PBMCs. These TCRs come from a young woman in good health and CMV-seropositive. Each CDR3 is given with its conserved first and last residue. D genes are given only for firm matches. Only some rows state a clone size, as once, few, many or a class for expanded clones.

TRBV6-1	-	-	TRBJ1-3	TGTGCCAGCAGTGAGCTACAGGGAAAGTCTGGAAACACCATATATTTT	CASSELQGKSGNTIYF
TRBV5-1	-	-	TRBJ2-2	TGCGCCAGCAGCTTCGTGGCTACTAGGCCGAACACCGGGGAGCTGTTTTTT	CASSFVATRPNTGELFF
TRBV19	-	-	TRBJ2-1	TGTGCCAGTAGTATAGGACATAAAGAGCAGTTCTTC	CASSIGHKEQFF
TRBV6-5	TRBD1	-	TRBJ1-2	TGTGCCAGCAGGGGGACAGTAAACTATGGCTACACCTTC	CASRGTVNYGYTF
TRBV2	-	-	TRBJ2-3	TGTGCCAGCAGTGAGTTGGGGGGAATAGGAGATACGCAGTATTTT	CASSELGGIGDTQYF
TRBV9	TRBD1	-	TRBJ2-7	TGTGCCAGCAGCGCCGACAGGGGAGTGGACGAGCAGTACTTC	CASSADRGVDEQYF
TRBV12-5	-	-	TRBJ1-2	TGTGCTAGTGGTTTTAGCAACTATGGCTACACCTTC	CASGFSNYGYTF
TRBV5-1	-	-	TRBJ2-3	TGCGCCAGCAGCCCTAGGATTAGCGAGACAGATACGCAGTATTTT	CASSPRISETDTQYF
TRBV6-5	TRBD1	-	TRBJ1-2	TGTGCCAGCAGCCGGACAGGGGTAGTAGGCTACACCTTC	CASSRTGVVGYTF
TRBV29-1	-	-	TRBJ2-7	TGCAGCTCCATAGGGGAGGCTGGCGAGCAGTACTTC	CSSIGEAGEQYF
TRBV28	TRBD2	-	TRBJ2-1	TGTGCCAGCAGCCCCGGACTAGCGGGTAATGAGCAGTTCTTC	CASSPGLAGNEQFF
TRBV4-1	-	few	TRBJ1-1	TGCGCCAGCAAGGGGGTCCTGAGAACTGAAGCTTTCTTT	CASKGVLRTEAFF
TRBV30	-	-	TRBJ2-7	TGTGCCTGGAGCGGTCTAGCAGTCTACGAGCAGTACTTC	CAWSGLAVYEQYF
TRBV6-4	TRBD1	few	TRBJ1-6	TGTGCCAGCAGTGACTCGTTACAGGGGAATTCACCCCTCCACTTT	CASSDSLQGNSPLHF
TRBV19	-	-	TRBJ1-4	TGTGCCAGTAGTTCCAGGGGAAAAAATGAAAAACTGTTTTTT	CASSSRGKNEKLFF
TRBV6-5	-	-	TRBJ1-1	TGTGCCAGCACCAACCCCACAGGGCGAGCTTTCTTT	CASTNPTGRAFF
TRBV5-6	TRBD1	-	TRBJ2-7	TGTGCCAGCAGCTCTGCCCCCGGGACAGGGGGCGTCGAGCAGTACTTC	CASSSAPGTGGVEQYF